The next 32 T cell receptor beta chains were all read from a single sample in a study of blood T cell repertoires in COVID-19. The data were produced by immunoSEQ multiplex PCR, yet TCRdb's version contains in-frame clones alone and is incomplete. The table shows 120,000 or so clones, with approximately 65% occurring only once. The sequenced sample was peripheral blood. These receptors were taken from an older woman with acute or convalescent COVID-19.

V is TRBV15 and J is TRBJ1-5; no firm D call. The CDR3 contains 16 residues. Trimming removed 2 bases at V and 3 bases at J, with 14 bases between. Germline values: CDR1 LNHNV, CDR2 YYDKDF (reference sequence). CDR3 amino acids: CATSRTTDGYNQPQHF. CDR3 coding DNA: TGTGCCACCAGCAGAACCACTGACGGGTACAATCAGCCCCAGCATTTT.

The DNA of the CDR3 is TGTGCCAGCAGTGAATATAAGGGACAAAATTCACCCCTCCACTTT. It translates to CASSEYKGQNSPLHF. The chain is built from TRBV25-1 and TRBJ1-6, with D perhaps matching TRBD1 (6 bases). CDR3 size: 15 residues. The V gene's germline CDR1 is MGHDK and CDR2 SYGVNS. V was trimmed by 0 bases and J by 7 bases, leaving 10 bases between them. The full variable domain, its missing parts supplied by reference TRBV25-1 and TRBJ1-6, is EADIYQTPRYLVIGTGKKITLECSQTMGHDKMYWYQQDPGMELHLIHYSYGVNSTEKGDLSSESTVSRIRTEHFPLTLESARPSHTSQYLCASSEYKGQNSPLHFGNGTRLTVT.

This chain links TRBV29-1 with TRBJ2-3; 13 bases map to TRBD2. Losses at the gene ends were 4 bases for V and 3 bases for J; bases not matched to a gene: 1. CDR3 length equals 14 residues. The V gene's germline CDR1 is SQVTM and CDR2 ANQGSEA. CDR3 nucleotide sequence: TGCAGCGTTGTACTAGCGGGGGGGACAGATACGCAGTATTTT. This codes for CSVVLAGGTDTQYF.

The sample holds one count of this clone. The chain joins TRBV4-1 to TRBJ2-2; D uncertain. Germline assignment: CDR1 MGHRA and CDR2 YSYEKL. V lost 2 bases and J 5 bases, leaving 3 bases between the germline ends. This CDR3 is built from 12 residues. The CDR3 bases are TGCGCCAGCAGCCAACTAACCGGGGAGCTGTTTTTT. It codes for CASSQLTGELFF.

This clone was found a few times. This chain uses TRBV6-2 or TRBV6-3 with TRBJ2-7; TRBD2 matches 9 bases. The germline CDR1 and CDR2 sequences are MNHEY and SVGEGT. The CDR3 covers 15 residues. V shed 5 bases, J shed 1 base, and the junction held 6 bases outside the gene matches. The CDR3 here is CASSPRLAVSYEQYF. The CDR3 nucleotides read TGTGCCAGCAGTCCCCGACTAGCGGTGTCCTACGAGCAGTACTTC.

The rearrangement links TRBV28 to TRBJ1-5; TRBD1 is a possible D gene (5 bases). The CDR3 totals 15 residues. Germline CDR1 is MDHEN and CDR2 is SYDVKM. The ends were cut back, 3 bases at V and 5 bases at J, with 14 bases in the middle. CDR3 coding DNA: TGTGCCAGCAGTTTGGTCACAGGAGGGGATCAGCCCCAGCATTTT. Its translation: CASSLVTGGDQPQHF.

The chain uses TRBV7-9 and TRBJ2-7, with a tentative D call TRBD2 (6 bases). Germline lookup yields CDR1 SEHNR and CDR2 FQNEAQ (reference sequence). Trimming stripped 1 base from V and 3 bases from J, with 16 bases between. The CDR3 length is 16 residues. In DNA form, the CDR3 reads TGTGCCAGCAGCTTAGTAGGCGGGACCGCCGACTACGAGCAGTACTTC. Translated, it gives CASSLVGGTADYEQYF.

V usage is TRBV6-2 or TRBV6-3 and J usage is TRBJ2-5; the match to TRBD2 covers 8 bases. The CDR3 is made up of 15 amino acids. The trim removed 3 bases at V and 4 bases at J, leaving 7 bases unmatched. CDR1 and CDR2 (germline): MNHEY, SVGEGT. The DNA of the CDR3 is TGTGCCAGCAGTTATTGGGCGGGGGGAGGAGAGACCCAGTACTTC. This sequence encodes CASSYWAGGGETQYF.

This chain uses TRBV18 with TRBJ1-1; D is unresolved. V lost 2 bases and J lost 8, with 12 bases in between. Germline values: CDR1 KGHSH, CDR2 LQKENI. There are 13 residues in the CDR3. The CDR3 nucleotides are TGTGCCAGCTCACCAGGCGGAGGGCGAGAAGCTTTCTTT. As protein: CASSPGGGREAFF.

The chain joins TRBV21-1 to TRBJ2-3; the DNA was not used to check the table's D call, TRBD1. TRBV21-1 represents a pseudogene. This CDR3 spans 16 amino acids. CDR3 coding DNA: TGTGCCAGCAGCAAACTGGACAGGGAACGCACAGATACGCAGTATTTT. As protein: CASSKLDRERTDTQYF.

The chain is built from TRBV7-8 and TRBJ1-5, with 8 nucleotides matching TRBD1. There are 15 residues in the CDR3. V dropped 3 bases and J dropped 5; count of bases not matched to a gene: 6. Per germline, CDR1 SGHVS and CDR2 FQNEAQ. The DNA of the CDR3 is TGTGCCAGCAGCTTGGGACAGGAATATTATCAGCCCCAGCATTTT. Protein sequence: CASSLGQEYYQPQHF.

The chain is built from TRBV2 and TRBJ1-5, with TRBD1 identical over 7 bases. The V gene end was trimmed by 7 bases and the J gene end by 5 bases; junction bases not matched to a gene: 8. CDR3 length: 14 residues. The germline gives CDR1 SNHLY, CDR2 FYNNEI. The CDR3 region has the DNA TGTGCCAGCACCTACGGGACAGTTGATCAGCCCCAGCATTTT. Residues: CASTYGTVDQPQHF. Full variable domain (remainder filled in from reference TRBV2 and TRBJ1-5): EPEVTQTPSHQVTQMGQEVILRCVPISNHLYFYWYRQILGQKVEFLVSFYNNEISEKSEIFDDQFSVERPDGSNFTLKIRSTKLEDSAMYFCASTYGTVDQPQHFGDGTRLSIL.

The chain joins TRBV15 to TRBJ2-3; 8 bases match TRBD1. This CDR3 comprises 12 residues. J lost 6 bases, V lost 10 bases, and 6 bases had no gene match. CDR1 LNHNV and CDR2 YYDKDF come from the germline V gene (reference sequence). The CDR3 nucleotides read TGTGCCAGAGACAGGGGAGAGGATACGCAGTATTTT. This translates into CARDRGEDTQYF. Filled out from reference TRBV15 and TRBJ2-3, the complete variable domain reads DAMVIQNPRYQVTQFGKPVTLSCSQTLNHNVMYWYQQKSSQAPKLLFHYYDKDFNNEADTPDNFQSRRPNTSFCFLDIRSPGLGDTAMYLCARDRGEDTQYFGPGTRLTVL.

The rearrangement joins TRBV6-1 to TRBJ2-6; TRBD1 matches at 9 bases. V gave up 0 bases and J gave up 3 bases; unmatched junction bases: 3. Germline values: CDR1 MNHNS, CDR2 SASEGT. This CDR3 is 17 amino acids long. The CDR3 DNA is TGTGCCAGCAGTGAAGCGTACAGGGGGCTTGGGGCCAACGTCCTGACTTTC. It codes for CASSEAYRGLGANVLTF.

This clone has ten or more counts. V is TRBV7-3 and J is TRBJ1-6; maybe TRBD1 (6 bases). Trimming took 3 bases from V and 6 from J, leaving 9 bases between them. The CDR3 is made up of 14 amino acids. Germline V lookup: CDR1 SGHTA, CDR2 FQGTGA. The DNA for the CDR3 is TGTGCCAGCAGCTTGCAGGGGACTAATTCACCCCTCCACTTT. Its protein is CASSLQGTNSPLHF.

The rearrangement joins TRBV5-5 to TRBJ1-1; 7 bases map to TRBD1. The germline gives CDR1 SGHKS, CDR2 YYEKEE (reference sequence). This CDR3 is 14 amino acids long. V was clipped by 2 bases and J by 1 base; unmatched bases: 2. CDR3 sequence reads: CASSLQGSNTEAFF. CDR3 sequence (DNA): TGTGCCAGCAGCTTACAGGGGTCGAACACTGAAGCTTTCTTT.

In this sample, this clone is medium-sized. This chain connects TRBV7-9 to TRBJ2-7; weak D call: TRBD2 (6 bases). The CDR3 has 15 amino acids. CDR1 is SEHNR and CDR2 is FQNEAQ in the germline V gene (reference sequence). Trimming pared 1 base from V and 2 bases from J, leaving 12 bases between. DNA for the CDR3: TGTGCCAGCAGCTTAGATGGTAGCGGCCCCTACGAGCAGTACTTC. Translation gives CASSLDGSGPYEQYF.

The V and J genes are TRBV19 and TRBJ1-6; 8 nucleotides match TRBD1. Germline lookup yields CDR1 LNHDA and CDR2 SQIVND (reference sequence). CDR3 size: 17 residues. V was pared by 5 bases and J by 0 bases, with 6 bases of the junction left unmatched. The CDR3 protein is CASSDRGQSSYNSPLHF. The CDR3, as DNA: TGTGCCAGTAGTGACAGGGGCCAGAGCTCCTATAATTCACCCCTCCACTTT.

This chain links TRBV6-6 with TRBJ2-2; D not resolved. This CDR3 is 13 amino acids long. Trimming cost V 6 bases and J 5 bases, with 10 bases left between them. Per the germline V gene, CDR1 is MNHNY and CDR2 is SVGAGI (reference sequence). CDR3 sequence: CASRPPETGELFF. The CDR3 region has the DNA TGTGCCAGCAGACCTCCCGAGACCGGGGAGCTGTTTTTT.

The genes are TRBV4-1 and TRBJ2-7, with 7 bases lining up with TRBD2. V gave up 0 bases and J gave up 2 bases; unmatched junction bases: 1. The V gene's germline CDR1 is MGHRA and CDR2 YSYEKL. This CDR3 comprises 14 residues. The CDR3 DNA reads TGCGCCAGCAGCCAAGATCGGGGGGCCTACGAGCAGTACTTC. It codes for CASSQDRGAYEQYF.

This chain connects TRBV24-1 to TRBJ1-5; D unclear. Per germline, CDR1 KGHDR and CDR2 SFDVKD. With 5 bases removed from V and 2 bases from J, the gap between germline ends came to 12 bases. CDR3 length: 15 residues. The CDR3 nucleotides read TGTGCCACCAGTGCAGCCCACAGTGGCAATCAGCCCCAGCATTTT. Amino acids: CATSAAHSGNQPQHF.

The rearrangement joins TRBV3-1 (or the pseudogene TRBV3-2) to TRBJ2-3; TRBD2 might be the D (5 bases). The CDR3 length is 14 residues. The V and J ends lost 4 bases and 3 bases respectively, with 11 bases between them. Germline loops: CDR1 LGHDT, CDR2 YNNKEL (reference sequence). The CDR3 sequence is CASSLRTGTDTQYF. The CDR3 DNA reads as TGTGCCAGCAGCCTTCGCACGGGAACAGATACGCAGTATTTT.

This chain uses TRBV6-2 or TRBV6-3 with TRBJ1-5, with 7 bases aligning to TRBD1. The trim removed 2 bases at V and 5 bases at J, leaving 6 bases unmatched. The CDR3 is made up of 15 amino acids. Germline V CDR1 and CDR2: MNHEY, SVGEGT. CDR3 DNA: TGTGCCAGCAGTTACACCCACAGGGGAGATCAGCCCCAGCATTTT. It yields the protein CASSYTHRGDQPQHF.

This clone was found a few times. The V call is TRBV19, the J call TRBJ2-7, with 8 bases matching TRBD1. Germline V gene data show CDR1 as LNHDA and CDR2 as SQIVND (reference sequence). V shed 7 bases, J shed 6 bases, and the junction held 8 bases outside the gene matches. CDR3 length: 13 residues. The CDR3 DNA follows: TGTGCCAGTACCAGGGGGGACAGGACCGAGCAGTACTTC. This sequence encodes CASTRGDRTEQYF.

Only a few counts were recorded for this clone. V gene TRBV2 combines with J gene TRBJ1-2, with D possibly matching TRBD1 (6 bases). This CDR3 is built from 14 residues. Trimming left V 4 bases short and J 4 bases short, with 13 bases between. Germline CDR1 and CDR2: SNHLY and FYNNEI. CDR3 protein: CASSGTAGPYGYTF. DNA of the CDR3: TGTGCCAGCAGTGGGACAGCCGGGCCCTATGGCTACACCTTC.

This clone was counted a few times. The chain is built from TRBV25-1 and TRBJ1-1; 7 nucleotides align to TRBD1. Germline loops: CDR1 MGHDK, CDR2 SYGVNS. This CDR3 has 14 amino acids. The V and J ends lost 5 bases and 1 base, in that order; junction bases with no gene match: 4. CDR3 region: CASSPGTANTEAFF. CDR3 DNA: TGTGCCAGCAGTCCCGGGACAGCGAACACTGAAGCTTTCTTT.

The chain links TRBV6-5 to TRBJ2-3; TRBD1 matches at 10 bases. In germline, CDR1 is MNHEY, CDR2 SVGAGI. The CDR3 sequence is 16 residues long. Trimming removed 2 bases from V and 3 bases from J; junction bases left unmatched: 5. The CDR3 sequence is CASSYLGTGETDTQYF. The DNA for the CDR3 is TGTGCCAGCAGTTACCTAGGGACAGGGGAGACAGATACGCAGTATTTT.

The J gene is TRBJ2-5, the V gene TRBV5-1; 9 bases match TRBD1. Germline values: CDR1 SGHRS, CDR2 YFSETQ. The CDR3 runs 16 residues. V lost 4 bases and J lost 5; bases outside the gene matches: 12. CDR3 coding DNA: TGCGCCAGCAGCCTGTACAGGGGGCGGACAGGGGAGACCCAGTACTTC. Its protein is CASSLYRGRTGETQYF. Variable domain in full (rest from reference TRBV5-1 and TRBJ2-5): KAGVTQTPRYLIKTRGQQVTLSCSPISGHRSVSWYQQTPGQGLQFLFEYFSETQRNKGNFPGRFSGRQFSNSRSEMNVSTLELGDSALYLCASSLYRGRTGETQYFGPGTRLLVL.

The chain has TRBV7-8 and TRBJ2-6; D perhaps matches TRBD2 (5 bases). Germline loops: CDR1 SGHVS, CDR2 FQNEAQ. V lost 8 bases, J lost 2 bases, and 13 bases lay in between. This CDR3 has 15 residues. CDR3 in DNA: TGTGCCAGCTGGAGCGGAGGCACTGGGGCCAACGTCCTGACTTTC. Translating gives CASWSGGTGANVLTF.

In its sample, this clone was seen a few times. The chain uses TRBV3-1 (or the pseudogene TRBV3-2) and TRBJ1-2; D is perhaps TRBD1 (5 bases). The V end lost 1 base, the J end lost 4 bases, and 10 bases lay between the germline ends. Germline values: CDR1 LGHDT, CDR2 YNNKEL (reference sequence). This CDR3 spans 14 amino acids. Here the CDR3 DNA reads TGTGCCAGCAGCCAAGGCCTACAGGTCTATGGCTACACCTTC. The encoded protein is CASSQGLQVYGYTF.

This clone was counted a few times. The V call is TRBV9, the J call TRBJ1-2; the D is unclear. Germline values: CDR1 SGDLS, CDR2 YYNGEE. CDR3 size: 11 residues. The ends were cut back, 5 bases at V and 8 bases at J, with 10 bases in the middle. Written as DNA, the CDR3 is TGTGCCAGCAGAGATGGAGCGGGCTACACCTTC. Protein sequence: CASRDGAGYTF.

This sequence joins TRBV2 and TRBJ2-4; D might be TRBD1 (6 bases). The V gene's germline CDR1 is SNHLY and CDR2 FYNNEI. CDR3 length equals 14 residues. Deletions cut 5 bases from V and 5 bases from J, with 13 bases between. Here the CDR3 reads CASSNHRVENIQYF. CDR3 nucleotides: TGTGCCAGCAGTAACCACAGGGTTGAAAACATTCAGTACTTC.